Included here is one T cell receptor (beta chain) sequence, with context. Its antigen is currently unknown. The junction departs from the called germline gene at one end, perhaps through a read error. The CDR3 spans 16 residues. Looked up from germline, CDR1 is SNHLY and CDR2 is FYNNEI. This sample was taken from a study of regulatory T cells in long-lasting Graves disease. Study-level background: The term persistent Graves' disease signified upward of 5 years on antithyroid drugs with positive TSH receptor antibodies. Points from the study as a whole: Relative to new patients (roughly 970), persistent patients exhibited greater sharing of public clonotypes (more than 2,500).

Building the TCR beta libraries relied on iRepertoire HTBI primers, and CDR3 regions underwent Arm-PCR. Each CDR3 protein is one row after TCRdb ran MiXCR on the multiplex PCR reads. The table includes about 400,000 distinct CDR3 sequences, roughly 20% detected once. Sample time point: persistent/refractory GD, antithyroid drugs over 5 years with positive TRAb. PBMC RNA was the source of the TCR library. The sequence was collected from a female donor with Graves disease. V gene TRBV2 combines with J gene TRBJ2-5; tentatively, D is TRBD1 or TRBD2 (6 bases each). Sequenced material: peripheral blood mononuclear cells (PBMCs), taken when the disease was refractory, from a patient treated with antithyroid drugs. The CDR3 bases are TGTGCCAGCAGTGGATCCCTCGGGGGCCGAGGGGAGACCCAGTGCTTC. Its protein is CASSGSLGGRGETQCF. Drawing the rest from reference TRBV2 and TRBJ2-5, the complete variable domain is EPEVTQTPSHQVTQMGQEVILRCVPISNHLYFYWYRQILGQKVEFLVSFYNNEISEKSEIFDDQFSVERPDGSNFTLKIRSTKLEDSAMYFCASSGSLGGRGETQCFGPGTRLLVL.